This entry lists 20 T cell receptor beta chains sequenced from one sample in a study of blood T cell repertoires in COVID-19. Sequencing used immunoSEQ multiplex PCR; TCRdb keeps in-frame clones, though not all of them. The data contain approximately 150,000 clones, about 89% of them singletons. What was sequenced was peripheral blood. Receptor source: a middle-aged man who had recovered from COVID-19.

The V call is TRBV7-3, the J call TRBJ1-6; 7 bases line up with TRBD1. Trimming removed 0 bases from V and 5 bases from J; junction bases left unmatched: 1. The germline CDR1 and CDR2 sequences are SGHTA and FQGTGA. This CDR3 comprises 15 residues. CDR3 sequence reads: CASSLTGTDNSPLHF. The CDR3 coding sequence is TGTGCCAGCAGCTTAACGGGGACAGATAATTCACCCCTCCACTTT.

The chain recombines TRBV19 with TRBJ1-5, with 11 bases lining up with TRBD1. The CDR3 has 17 amino acids. V trimming: 0 bases; J trimming: 6 bases; junction bases outside the gene matches: 7. Germline CDR1 is LNHDA and CDR2 is SQIVND (reference sequence). CDR3 nucleotide sequence: TGTGCCAGTAGTATAGATATCCGGGACAGGGGGGGTCAGCCCCAGCATTTT. Amino acid sequence: CASSIDIRDRGGQPQHF.

This chain connects TRBV11-2 to TRBJ1-2; D possibly corresponds to TRBD1 (6 bases). Germline loops: CDR1 SGHAT, CDR2 FQNNGV. V shed 1 base and J shed 3 bases, with 6 bases lying between them. There are 13 residues in the CDR3. CDR3 nucleotide sequence: TGTGCCAGCAGCTTAGGGACAGACTATGGCTACACCTTC. Its translation is CASSLGTDYGYTF.

The rearrangement uses TRBV10-3 and TRBJ1-1; D is uncertain. V lost 0 bases and J lost 2, with 4 bases in between. The germline V gene has CDR1 ENHRY and CDR2 SYGVKD. The CDR3 extends over 13 amino acids. Written as DNA, the CDR3 is TGTGCCATCAGTGAGTCGAGAAACACTGAAGCTTTCTTT. It specifies CAISESRNTEAFF.

The rearrangement links TRBV6-6 to TRBJ1-1, with a possible D match to TRBD1 (5 bases). The CDR3 is 13 residues long. V lost 6 bases, J lost 2 bases, and 10 bases lay in between. Germline V CDR1 and CDR2: MNHNY, SVGAGI (reference sequence). CDR3 amino acids: CASRTGLNTEAFF. Written as DNA, the CDR3 is TGTGCCAGCAGAACAGGATTAAACACTGAAGCTTTCTTT.

J is TRBJ1-4 and V is TRBV11-2; D gene unclear. The germline V gene encodes CDR1 SGHAT and CDR2 FQNNGV. This CDR3 is built from 14 residues. Trimming removed 0 bases at V and 7 bases at J, with 9 bases between. CDR3 nucleotides: TGTGCCAGCAGCTTAGATTTATTGAGTGAAAAACTGTTTTTT. Translated: CASSLDLLSEKLFF.

This chain joins TRBV18 and TRBJ2-1, with a possible D match to TRBD1 (6 bases). V dropped 4 bases and J dropped 5 bases, with 9 bases sitting between them. The CDR3 extends over 13 amino acids. Germline CDR1 is KGHSH and CDR2 is LQKENI. Here the CDR3 DNA reads TGTGCCAGCTCACTGGGACACAACAATGAGCAGTTCTTC. Residues: CASSLGHNNEQFF.

This chain links TRBV18 with TRBJ2-3; D is possibly TRBD2 (5 bases). CDR1 is KGHSH and CDR2 is LQKENI in the germline V gene. Trimming removed 6 bases from V and 2 bases from J, with 15 bases in between. The CDR3 covers 15 residues. CDR3 DNA: TGTGCCAGCTCTCGTCGTGGAGGCCCCACAGATACGCAGTATTTT. Encoded protein: CASSRRGGPTDTQYF.

The chain recombines TRBV7-9 with TRBJ2-1, with 13 bases that match TRBD2. The CDR3 length is 17 residues. J gave up 10 bases and V 2 bases, and 11 bases lay outside the gene matches. CDR1 is SEHNR and CDR2 is FQNEAQ in the germline V gene (reference sequence). CDR3 sequence: CASSLYLTSGGAWEQFF. Here the CDR3 DNA reads TGTGCCAGCAGCTTATACCTTACTAGCGGGGGGGCCTGGGAGCAGTTCTTC.

The V call is TRBV6-1, the J call TRBJ2-1, with a possible D match to TRBD1 (5 bases). Germline loops: CDR1 MNHNS, CDR2 SASEGT. This CDR3 is 14 amino acids long. Trimming left V 1 base short and J 4 bases short, with 8 bases between. As DNA, the CDR3 is TGTGCCAGCAGTGAAGGACAGAGTTACAATGAGCAGTTCTTC. As protein: CASSEGQSYNEQFF.

This clone was counted a few times. The chain couples TRBV3-1 (or the pseudogene TRBV3-2) to TRBJ2-5; a weak D match, TRBD2 (6 bases). This CDR3 has 15 residues. The germline CDR1 and CDR2 sequences are LGHDT and YNNKEL (reference sequence). The ends were cut back, 1 base at V and 6 bases at J, with 15 bases in the middle. The CDR3 loop is CASSQVLAAPKTQYF. CDR3 nucleotide sequence: TGTGCCAGCAGCCAAGTTTTAGCGGCCCCCAAGACCCAGTACTTC.

The J gene is TRBJ2-7, the V gene TRBV19; no clear D gene. CDR1 and CDR2 (germline): LNHDA, SQIVND (reference sequence). This CDR3 comprises 14 residues. V gave up 3 bases and J gave up 0 bases, with 9 bases separating them. CDR3 residues: CASSISSYSYEQYF. CDR3 nucleotide sequence: TGTGCCAGTAGTATCTCTTCTTACTCCTACGAGCAGTACTTC. The entire variable domain, with the rest obtained from reference TRBV19 and TRBJ2-7, is as follows: DGGITQSPKYLFRKEGQNVTLSCEQNLNHDAMYWYRQDPGQGLRLIYYSQIVNDFQKGDIAEGYSVSREKKESFPLTVTSAQKNPTAFYLCASSISSYSYEQYFGPGTRLTVT.

CDR3 amino acids: CASSVTRGYSGNTIYF. CDR3 in DNA: TGTGCCAGCAGTGTCACGCGCGGCTACTCTGGAAACACCATATATTTT. The chain combines TRBV2 with TRBJ1-3; no clear D. Germline CDR1 is SNHLY and CDR2 is FYNNEI. The V end was cut by 4 bases, the J end by 0 bases, with 13 bases between. The CDR3 is 16 amino acids.

The chain couples TRBV7-2 to TRBJ1-1; 9 bases line up with TRBD1. The CDR3 is 15 residues long. V dropped 4 bases and J dropped 3; count of bases not matched to a gene: 6. Germline CDR1 and CDR2: SGHTA and FQGNSA. The CDR3 here is CASSSQGAEYTEAFF. The CDR3 DNA follows: TGTGCCAGCAGCTCACAGGGGGCTGAGTACACTGAAGCTTTCTTT.

This clone was found once. The V gene is TRBV15, the J gene TRBJ2-7; tentatively, D is TRBD1 (8 bases). Germline V gene data show CDR1 as LNHNV and CDR2 as YYDKDF (reference sequence). V was cut by 5 bases and J by 0 bases, with 17 bases left in between. CDR3 size: 16 residues. CDR3 in DNA: TGTGCCACCAGCGGGGGGGACAGGTCGAGCTCCTACGAGCAGTACTTC. Translated: CATSGGDRSSSYEQYF.

The chain combines TRBV7-2 with TRBJ1-6; TRBD1 aligns across 9 bases. J was trimmed by 7 bases and V by 3 bases; bases with no gene match: 4. There are 15 residues in the CDR3. The germline gives CDR1 SGHTA, CDR2 FQGNSA. This chain's CDR3 is CASSFGTGRNSPLHF. CDR3 in DNA: TGTGCCAGCAGCTTCGGGACAGGGAGGAATTCACCCCTCCACTTT.

The chain recombines TRBV6-5 with TRBJ1-2; 9 bases align to TRBD1. This CDR3 has 12 amino acids. V was pared by 10 bases and J by 8 bases, with 8 bases of the junction left unmatched. Germline V gene data show CDR1 as MNHEY and CDR2 as SVGAGI. Here the CDR3 DNA reads TGTGCCACCGCACAGGGGGCCGGAGGCTACACCTTC. Protein product: CATAQGAGGYTF.

The chain uses TRBV5-6 and TRBJ1-5; D is unclear. This CDR3 spans 13 amino acids. V was cut by 0 bases and J by 5 bases, with 6 bases left in between. CDR1 SGHDT and CDR2 YYEEEE come from the germline V gene. The CDR3 DNA reads TGTGCCAGCAGCTTGGGGCAAGATCAGCCCCAGCATTTT. Translating gives CASSLGQDQPQHF.

This chain connects TRBV19 to TRBJ1-2, with 9 bases matching TRBD1. The CDR3 has 14 amino acids. Losses at the gene ends were 6 bases for V and 7 bases for J; bases not matched to a gene: 9. Germline CDR1 is LNHDA and CDR2 is SQIVND (reference sequence). The CDR3 DNA sequence: TGTGCCAGTAGCCTAACCGGGACAGGGACTGGCTACACCTTC. This gives the protein CASSLTGTGTGYTF. Variable domain in full (rest from reference TRBV19 and TRBJ1-2): DGGITQSPKYLFRKEGQNVTLSCEQNLNHDAMYWYRQDPGQGLRLIYYSQIVNDFQKGDIAEGYSVSREKKESFPLTVTSAQKNPTAFYLCASSLTGTGTGYTFGSGTRLTVV.

The V call is TRBV6-5, the J call TRBJ1-4; 9 bases map to TRBD1. Germline V gene lookup returns CDR1 MNHEY and CDR2 SVGAGI. V lost 7 bases, J lost 4 bases, and 4 bases stayed unmatched. The CDR3 length is 14 residues. CDR3 sequence: CASKQGAGNEKLFF. CDR3 nucleotide sequence: TGTGCCAGCAAACAGGGGGCTGGTAATGAAAAACTGTTTTTT.